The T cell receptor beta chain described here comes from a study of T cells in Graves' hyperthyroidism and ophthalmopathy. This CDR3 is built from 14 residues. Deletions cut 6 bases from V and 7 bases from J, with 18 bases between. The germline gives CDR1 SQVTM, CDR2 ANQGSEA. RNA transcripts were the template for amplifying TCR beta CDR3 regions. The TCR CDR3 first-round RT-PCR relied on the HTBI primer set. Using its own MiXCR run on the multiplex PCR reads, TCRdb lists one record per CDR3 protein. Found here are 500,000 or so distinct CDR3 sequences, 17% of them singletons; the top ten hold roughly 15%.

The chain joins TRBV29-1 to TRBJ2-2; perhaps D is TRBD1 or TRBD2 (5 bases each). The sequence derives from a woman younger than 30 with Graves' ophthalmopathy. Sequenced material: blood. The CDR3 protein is CSVSWGRAGGELFF. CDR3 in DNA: TGCAGCGTCTCCTGGGGCAGGGCGGGCGGGGAGCTGTTTTTT.